This TCR beta chain is drawn from a study of naive and memory T cell subsets. Germline assignment: CDR1 SGHDN and CDR2 FVKESK. This CDR3 contains 16 residues. Trimming removed 2 bases from V and 0 bases from J; junction bases left unmatched: 3. This clonotype appeared many times. The beta constant-region primer was an equimolar mix of two oligonucleotides covering TRBC1 and TRBC2. A single record per CDR3 protein comes from TCRdb applying MiXCR to the UMI-ligation and nested PCR reads. This sample yields roughly 98,000 distinct CDR3 sequences, of which 7% are seen a single time; more than 1.5% belongs to the top ten.

What was sequenced was central memory CD4+ T cells from blood. The receptor's source is a human donor in good health. The gene calls are TRBV14 and TRBJ1-4; 7 bases agree with TRBD1. The CDR3 coding sequence is TGTGCCAGCAGCCAACTCGGACAGGCAACTAATGAAAAACTGTTTTTT. This sequence encodes CASSQLGQATNEKLFF.